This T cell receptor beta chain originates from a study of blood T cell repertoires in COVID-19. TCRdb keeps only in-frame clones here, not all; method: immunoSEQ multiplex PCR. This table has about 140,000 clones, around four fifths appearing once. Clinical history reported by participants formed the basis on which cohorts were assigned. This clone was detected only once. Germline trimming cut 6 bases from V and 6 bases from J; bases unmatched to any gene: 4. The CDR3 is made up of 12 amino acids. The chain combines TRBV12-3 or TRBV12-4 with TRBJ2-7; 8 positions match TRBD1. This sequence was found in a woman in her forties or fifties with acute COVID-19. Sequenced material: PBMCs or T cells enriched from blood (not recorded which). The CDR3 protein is CASSRTGSEQYF. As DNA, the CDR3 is TGTGCCAGCAGCCGGACAGGGAGCGAGCAGTACTTC.